This T cell receptor beta chain was observed in a study of identical twins. TCRdb ran MiXCR on the 5' RACE reads and lists one entry per CDR3 protein. The repertoire consists of about 240,000 distinct CDR3 sequences, with about 12% occurring once and the leading ten covering about 4%. In the case of this clonotype: An end of the junction differs from the germline gene, which may be a read error.

There are 18 residues in the CDR3. CDR1 is LGHDT, CDR2 YNNKEL, per germline (reference sequence). This sample was shared with a second study, whose subject was yellow fever vaccine responses in identical twins.

What was sequenced was memory (CD45RO+) T cells sorted from blood. This sequence originates from a woman aged 18-35 years in good health. The gene calls are TRBV3-1 and TRBJ2-5, with D perhaps matching TRBD1 (6 bases). The CDR3 here is CTSCPTGLSPIYQETQYF. The CDR3, as DNA: TGTACCAGCTGTCCGACAGGTCTGAGCCCAATATACCAAGAGACCCAGTACTTC.